This TCR beta chain was sequenced for a study of control samples from healthy donors and cancer patients (dated by TCRdb to 2019 to 2021). The receptor library was made with the immunoSEQ multiplex PCR assay. Sourced from immuneACCESS, this table was stored by TCRdb with only in-frame sequences that have V and J called. A share of the clones is absent; for the studies checked, an unresolved V gene accounts for under half, and the remainder has no known explanation. The sample table records 180,000 or so clones; about nine tenths of these occur just once. The ten largest make up about 1.6% of the sample. A note on this clone: Its antigen remains unidentified. Within one base of it there is no much larger clone, and no base qualities were kept.

The CDR3 runs 12 amino acids, cysteine and phenylalanine included. Solely the CDR3 DNA is kept, with 36 bases framed from the first base. Reading the germline V gene gives CDR1 MNHEY and CDR2 SVGAGI. Trimming costs V 2 bases and J 7 bases, and their ends lie 8 bases apart. This sequence originates from a woman between 25 and 40 years old in good health. The rearrangement joined TRBV6-5 to TRBJ1-2; the D region possibly corresponds to TRBD1 (5 bases align). The sequenced sample was blood. The CDR3 region: CASSYAGFGYTF. The DNA sequence is TGTGCCAGCAGTTACGCAGGGTTTGGCTACACCTTC.